This T cell receptor beta chain appears in the sequencing data of a study of beta chain features in type 1 diabetes. Expressed TCRB transcripts were sequenced because the isolated RNA had all been reverse transcribed beforehand. Approximately 3.6 million reads per sample on average were obtained from naive, central memory and regulatory T cell samples. The table came from immunoSEQ multiplex PCR; TCRdb's copy has only in-frame clones and leaves some out. The sample has hundreds of thousands of clones; 11% to 15% are singletons. General study results and limits: The study found moderately but significantly shorter TCRB CDR3s in all four CD4+ subsets of Type 1 diabetes patients. Patients with type 1 diabetes showed fewer VDJ junction insertions and more deletions. Patients' naive, central memory and regulatory TCRB repertoires appeared more alike than those of healthy donors.

This clone was observed a few times. The antigen is not known. V lost 3 bases and J 0 bases, leaving 7 bases between the germline ends. Germline lookup yields CDR1 ENHRY and CDR2 SYGVKD. CDR3 length equals 14 residues. Material: naive CD4+ T cells from blood. The sequence came from a man aged 18 to 30 with type 1 diabetes. The rearrangement links TRBV10-3 to TRBJ2-3; no definite D call. CDR3 amino acids: CAISDATSTDTQYF. CDR3 nucleotides: TGTGCCATCAGTGACGCCACCAGCACAGATACGCAGTATTTT.